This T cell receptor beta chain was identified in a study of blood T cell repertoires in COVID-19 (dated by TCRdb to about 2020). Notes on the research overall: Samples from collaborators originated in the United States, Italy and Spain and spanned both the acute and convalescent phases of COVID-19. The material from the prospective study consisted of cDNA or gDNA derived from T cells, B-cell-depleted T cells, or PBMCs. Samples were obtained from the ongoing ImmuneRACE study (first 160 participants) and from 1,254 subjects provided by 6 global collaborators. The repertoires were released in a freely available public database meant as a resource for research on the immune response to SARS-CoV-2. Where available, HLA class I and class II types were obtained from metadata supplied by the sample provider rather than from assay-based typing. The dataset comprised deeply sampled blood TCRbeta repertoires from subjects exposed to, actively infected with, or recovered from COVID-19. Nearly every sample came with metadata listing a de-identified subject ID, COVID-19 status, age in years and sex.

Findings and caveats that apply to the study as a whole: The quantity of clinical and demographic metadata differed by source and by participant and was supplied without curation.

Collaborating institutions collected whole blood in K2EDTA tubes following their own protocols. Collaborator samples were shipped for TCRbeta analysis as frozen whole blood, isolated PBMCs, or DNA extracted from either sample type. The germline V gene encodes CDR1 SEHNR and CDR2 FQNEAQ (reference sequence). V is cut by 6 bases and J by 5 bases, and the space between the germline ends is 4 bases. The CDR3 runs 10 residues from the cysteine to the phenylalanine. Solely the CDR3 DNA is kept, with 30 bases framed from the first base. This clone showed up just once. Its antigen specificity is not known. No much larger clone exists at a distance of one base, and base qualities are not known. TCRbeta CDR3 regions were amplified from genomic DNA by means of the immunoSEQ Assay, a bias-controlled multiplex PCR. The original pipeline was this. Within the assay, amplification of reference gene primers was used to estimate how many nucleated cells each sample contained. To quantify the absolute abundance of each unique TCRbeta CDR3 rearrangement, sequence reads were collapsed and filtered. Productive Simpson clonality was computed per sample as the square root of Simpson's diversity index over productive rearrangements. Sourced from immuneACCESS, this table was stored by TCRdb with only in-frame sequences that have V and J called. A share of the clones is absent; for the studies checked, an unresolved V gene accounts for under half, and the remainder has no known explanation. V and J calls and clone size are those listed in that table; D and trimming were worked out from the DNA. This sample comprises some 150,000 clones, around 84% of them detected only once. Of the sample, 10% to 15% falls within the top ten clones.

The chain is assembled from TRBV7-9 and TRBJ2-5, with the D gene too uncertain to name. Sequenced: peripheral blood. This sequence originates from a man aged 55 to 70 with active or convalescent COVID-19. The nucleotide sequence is TGTGCCAGCAGTCTCGAGACCCAGTACTTC. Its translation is CASSLETQYF.